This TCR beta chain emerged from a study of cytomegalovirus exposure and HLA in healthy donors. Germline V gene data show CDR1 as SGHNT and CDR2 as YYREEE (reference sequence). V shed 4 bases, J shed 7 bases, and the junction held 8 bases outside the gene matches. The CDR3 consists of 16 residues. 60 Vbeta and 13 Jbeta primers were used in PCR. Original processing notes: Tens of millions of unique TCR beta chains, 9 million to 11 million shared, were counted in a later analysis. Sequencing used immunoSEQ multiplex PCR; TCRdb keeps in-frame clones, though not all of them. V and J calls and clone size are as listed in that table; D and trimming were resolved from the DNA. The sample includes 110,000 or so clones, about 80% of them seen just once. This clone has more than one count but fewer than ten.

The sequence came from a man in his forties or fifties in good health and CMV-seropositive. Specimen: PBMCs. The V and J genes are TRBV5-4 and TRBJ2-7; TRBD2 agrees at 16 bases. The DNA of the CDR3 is TGTGCCAGCAGCCGGGGACTAGCGGGGGGGCCGGGGGAGCAGTACTTC. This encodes CASSRGLAGGPGEQYF.